A selection of T cell receptor beta chains follows, all from one sample in a study of blood T cell repertoires in COVID-19. TCRdb keeps only in-frame clones here, not all; method: immunoSEQ multiplex PCR. The sample records about 270,000 clones, roughly 90% being singletons. The sample consisted of PBMCs or T cells enriched from blood (not recorded which). Source of these receptors: a woman between 50 and 59 years old who had recovered from COVID-19. Each CDR3 is given with its conserved first and last residue. A D gene is named only where the DNA matches it firmly. Some rows have no size entry. The others give once, few or many, or a class for an expanded clone.

>TRBJ2-2|TRBD1|TRBV4-2|.
CASSHLQGAGGGELFF
TGTGCCAGCAGCCATCTACAGGGGGCCGGAGGCGGGGAGCTGTTTTTT
>TRBJ1-1|TRBD1|TRBV2|.
CASSGQAAYTEAFF
TGTGCCAGCAGCGGACAGGCCGCCTACACTGAAGCTTTCTTT
>TRBJ2-4|.|TRBV29-1|.
CSVVGQTKNIQYF
TGCAGCGTTGTAGGACAAACGAAAAACATTCAGTACTTC
>TRBJ2-2|.|TRBV4-2|.
CASSQEEVTGELFF
TGTGCCAGCAGCCAAGAAGAGGTCACCGGGGAGCTGTTTTTT
>TRBJ2-5|TRBD1|TRBV5-8|.
CASSFRQGRVGTQYF
TGTGCCAGCAGCTTCAGACAGGGGCGCGTAGGGACCCAGTACTTC
>TRBJ1-1|.|TRBV28|once
CASSFMKGSGNTEAFF
TGTGCCAGCAGTTTTATGAAGGGGTCGGGGAACACTGAAGCTTTCTTT
>TRBJ2-5|.|TRBV3-1/TRBV3-2|.
CASRVASTLTQYF
TGTGCCAGCCGGGTGGCGTCGACGTTGACCCAGTACTTC
>TRBJ2-7|TRBD1|TRBV4-3|.
CASSTRTGYYEQYF
TGCGCCAGCAGCACTCGGACAGGGTACTACGAGCAGTACTTC
>TRBJ2-3|.|TRBV6-5|.
CASRSSGSTDTQYF
TGTGCCAGCAGATCAAGCGGGAGCACAGATACGCAGTATTTT
>TRBJ1-4|.|TRBV28|.
CASSRGSEGEEKLFF
TGTGCCAGCAGCCGGGGGTCGGAGGGAGAGGAAAAACTGTTTTTT
>TRBJ1-4|.|TRBV15|.
CATSTVTLTGREKLFF
TGTGCCACCAGCACCGTAACCCTCACCGGGAGGGAAAAACTGTTTTTT
>TRBJ2-4|TRBD2|TRBV7-2|.
CASSLQSGAAKNIQYF
TGTGCCAGCAGCTTACAGAGCGGGGCAGCCAAAAACATTCAGTACTTC
>TRBJ2-3|TRBD1|TRBV9|.
CASSGKTGGWSDTQYF
TGTGCCAGCAGCGGGAAGACAGGGGGCTGGTCAGATACGCAGTATTTT
>TRBJ2-5|TRBD2|TRBV28|.
CASSLSGSGKRTQYF
TGTGCCAGCAGTTTGTCGGGGAGCGGGAAGAGGACCCAGTACTTC
>TRBJ1-5|TRBD1|TRBV6-4|.
CASSDSDRASNQPQHF
TGTGCCAGCAGTGACTCGGACAGGGCCAGCAATCAGCCCCAGCATTTT
>TRBJ1-4|TRBD1|TRBV7-6|.
CASSPGQGGEKLFF
TGTGCCAGCAGCCCAGGACAGGGGGGTGAAAAACTGTTTTTT
>TRBJ1-4|.|TRBV7-8|.
CASSSGSRAFSEKLFF
TGTGCCAGCAGCTCCGGGAGCAGGGCCTTTTCTGAAAAACTGTTTTTT
>TRBJ2-1|.|TRBV9|once
CASSAPWGRSSYNEQFF
TGTGCCAGCAGCGCCCCATGGGGCCGGAGCTCCTACAATGAGCAGTTCTTC